The present entry profiles one TCR beta chain with its context. The antigen is undetermined. A junction end diverges from the germline sequence, so it may reflect a read error. The data were obtained in a study of tumor and adjacent non-tumor tissue in lung cancer. General observations from the study: Tumor repertoires had a smaller top 100 clone share than normal lung.

The library came from three nested PCR rounds adapted from ARM-PCR protocols. Each CDR3 protein gets one entry after TCRdb re-called the multiplex PCR reads with MiXCR. The sample has approximately 80,000 distinct CDR3 sequences; 65% to 85% are singletons. CDR3 length: 15 amino acids. No cell sorting was done before RNA was extracted from the tissue. More than 3 cm separated this lung sample from the edge of the tumor. The J gene is TRBJ2-5, the V gene TRBV12-3 or TRBV12-4; the D gene is possibly TRBD2 (5 bases). The sample comprised distant non-tumor lung tissue. The sequence came from a man in his fifties or sixties with non-small cell lung cancer. The CDR3 is CASSLAQQLGETRYF. DNA for the CDR3: TGTGCCAGCAGTTTAGCCCAACAACTAGGAGAGACCCGGTACTTC.